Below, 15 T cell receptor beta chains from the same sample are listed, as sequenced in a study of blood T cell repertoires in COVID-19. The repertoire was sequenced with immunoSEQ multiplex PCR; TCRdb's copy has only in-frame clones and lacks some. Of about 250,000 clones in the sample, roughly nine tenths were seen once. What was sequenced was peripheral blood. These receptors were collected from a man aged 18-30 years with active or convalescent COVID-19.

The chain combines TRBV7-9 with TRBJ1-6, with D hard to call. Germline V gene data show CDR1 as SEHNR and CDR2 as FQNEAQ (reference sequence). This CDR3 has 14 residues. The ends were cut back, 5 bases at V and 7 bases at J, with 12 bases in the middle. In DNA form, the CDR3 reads TGTGCCAGCAGCCCCGACGTGGGCAATTCACCCCTCCACTTT. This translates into CASSPDVGNSPLHF.

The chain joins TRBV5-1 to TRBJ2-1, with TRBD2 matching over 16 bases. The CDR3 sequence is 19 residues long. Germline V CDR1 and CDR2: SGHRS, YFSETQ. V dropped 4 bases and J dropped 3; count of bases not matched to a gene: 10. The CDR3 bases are TGCGCCAGCAGCCCGGGACTAGCGGGGGGGGGCACCGTCTACAATGAGCAGTTCTTC. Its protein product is CASSPGLAGGGTVYNEQFF.

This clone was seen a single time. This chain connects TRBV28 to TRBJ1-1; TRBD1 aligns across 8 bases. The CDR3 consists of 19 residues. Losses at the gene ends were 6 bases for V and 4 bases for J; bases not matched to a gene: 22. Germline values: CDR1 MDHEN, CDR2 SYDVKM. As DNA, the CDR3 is TGTGCCAGCAGCTCGCGACAGGGGACCCTTACGCGCGGGCGCACTGAAGCTTTCTTT. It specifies CASSSRQGTLTRGRTEAFF.

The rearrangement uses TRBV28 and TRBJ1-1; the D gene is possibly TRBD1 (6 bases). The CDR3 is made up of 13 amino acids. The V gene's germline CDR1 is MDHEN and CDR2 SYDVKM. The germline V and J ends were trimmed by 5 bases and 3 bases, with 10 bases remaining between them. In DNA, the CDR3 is TGTGCCAGCAGTCCAGACAGGTACACTGAAGCTTTCTTT. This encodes CASSPDRYTEAFF.

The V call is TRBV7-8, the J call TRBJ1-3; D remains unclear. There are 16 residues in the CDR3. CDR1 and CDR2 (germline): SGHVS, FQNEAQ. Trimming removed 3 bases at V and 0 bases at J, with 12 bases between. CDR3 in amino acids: CASSFMTASSGNTIYF. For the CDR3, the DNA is TGTGCCAGCAGCTTCATGACTGCTAGCTCTGGAAACACCATATATTTT.

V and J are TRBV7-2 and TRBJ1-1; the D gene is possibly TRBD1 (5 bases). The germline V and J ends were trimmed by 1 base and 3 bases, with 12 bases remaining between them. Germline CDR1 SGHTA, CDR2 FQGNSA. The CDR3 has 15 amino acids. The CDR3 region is CASSLESAGYTEAFF. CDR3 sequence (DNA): TGTGCCAGCAGCTTAGAGAGCGCAGGGTACACTGAAGCTTTCTTT.

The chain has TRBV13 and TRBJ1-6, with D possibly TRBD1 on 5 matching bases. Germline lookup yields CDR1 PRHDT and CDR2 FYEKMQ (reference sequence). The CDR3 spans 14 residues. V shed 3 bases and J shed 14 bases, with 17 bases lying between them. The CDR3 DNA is TGTGCCAGCAGCTTGAGGCAGGGTCTGATAACCCTCCACTTT. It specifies CASSLRQGLITLHF.

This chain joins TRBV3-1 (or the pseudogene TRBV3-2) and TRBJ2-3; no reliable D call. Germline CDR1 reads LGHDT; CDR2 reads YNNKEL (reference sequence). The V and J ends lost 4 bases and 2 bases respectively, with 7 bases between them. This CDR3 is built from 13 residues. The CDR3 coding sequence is TGTGCCAGCAGCCGGAGATTCACAGATACGCAGTATTTT. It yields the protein CASSRRFTDTQYF.

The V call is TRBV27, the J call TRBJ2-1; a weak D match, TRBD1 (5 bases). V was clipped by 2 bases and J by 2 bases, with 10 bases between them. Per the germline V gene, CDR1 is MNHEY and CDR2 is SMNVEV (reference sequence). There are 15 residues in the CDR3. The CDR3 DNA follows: TGTGCCAGCAGTTTAGAGTCCAGGGCCTACAATGAGCAGTTCTTC. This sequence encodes CASSLESRAYNEQFF.

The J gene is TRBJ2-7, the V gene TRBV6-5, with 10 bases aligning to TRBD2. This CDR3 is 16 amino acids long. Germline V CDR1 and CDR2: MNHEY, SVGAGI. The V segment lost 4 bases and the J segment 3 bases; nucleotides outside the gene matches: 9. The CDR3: CASSFGLAGAFYEQYF. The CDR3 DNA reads TGTGCCAGCAGTTTCGGCCTAGCGGGGGCCTTCTACGAGCAGTACTTC.

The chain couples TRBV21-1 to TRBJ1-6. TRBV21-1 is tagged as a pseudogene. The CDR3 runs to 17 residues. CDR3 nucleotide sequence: TGTGCCAGCAGCAGATTTGAGGCGAGCTCCTATAATTCACCCCTCCACTTT. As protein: CASSRFEASSYNSPLHF.

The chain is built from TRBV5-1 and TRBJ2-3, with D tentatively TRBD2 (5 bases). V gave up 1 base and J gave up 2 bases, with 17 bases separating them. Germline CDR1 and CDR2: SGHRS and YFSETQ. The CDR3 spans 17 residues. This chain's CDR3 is CASSLFHRRAATDTQYF. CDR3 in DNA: TGCGCCAGCAGCTTGTTTCACCGGCGAGCGGCCACAGATACGCAGTATTTT.

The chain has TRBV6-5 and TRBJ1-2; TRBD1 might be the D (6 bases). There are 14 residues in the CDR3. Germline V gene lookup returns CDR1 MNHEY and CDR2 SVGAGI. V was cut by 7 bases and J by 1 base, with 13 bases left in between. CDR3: CASTMNRDNYGYTF. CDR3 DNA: TGTGCCAGCACAATGAACAGGGATAACTATGGCTACACCTTC.

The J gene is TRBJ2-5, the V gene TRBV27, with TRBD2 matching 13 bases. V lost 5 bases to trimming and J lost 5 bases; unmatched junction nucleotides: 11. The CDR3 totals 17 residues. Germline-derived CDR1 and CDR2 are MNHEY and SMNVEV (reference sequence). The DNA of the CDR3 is TGTGCCAGCAGTAGAGGACTAGCGGGAGCGTCAGGGGAGACCCAGTACTTC. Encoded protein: CASSRGLAGASGETQYF.

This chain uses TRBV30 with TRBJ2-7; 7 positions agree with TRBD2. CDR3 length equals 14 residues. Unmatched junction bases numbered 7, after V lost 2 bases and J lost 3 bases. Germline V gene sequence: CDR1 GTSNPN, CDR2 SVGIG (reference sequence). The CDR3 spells CAWSSGLINYEQYF. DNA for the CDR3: TGTGCCTGGAGTTCGGGACTAATAAACTACGAGCAGTACTTC.